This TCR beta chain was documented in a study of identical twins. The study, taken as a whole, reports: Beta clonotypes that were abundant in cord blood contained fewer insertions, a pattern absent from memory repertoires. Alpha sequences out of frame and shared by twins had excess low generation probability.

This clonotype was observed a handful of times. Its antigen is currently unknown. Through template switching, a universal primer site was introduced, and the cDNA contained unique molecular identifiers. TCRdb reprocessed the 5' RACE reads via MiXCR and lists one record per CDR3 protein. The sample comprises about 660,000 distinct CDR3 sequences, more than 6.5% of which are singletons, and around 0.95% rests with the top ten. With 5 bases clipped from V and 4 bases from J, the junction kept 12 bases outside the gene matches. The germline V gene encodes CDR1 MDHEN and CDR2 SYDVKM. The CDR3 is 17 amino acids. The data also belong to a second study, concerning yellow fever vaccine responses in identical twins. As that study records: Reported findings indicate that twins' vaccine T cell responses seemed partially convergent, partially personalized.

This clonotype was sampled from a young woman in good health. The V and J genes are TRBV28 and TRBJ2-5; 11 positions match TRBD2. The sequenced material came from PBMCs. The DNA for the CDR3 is TGTGCCAGCAGTCCTCTTGGTAGCGGGAGGGCCCGAGAGACCCAGTACTTC. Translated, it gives CASSPLGSGRARETQYF.